This T cell receptor (beta chain) was observed in a study of identical twins (dated by TCRdb to the mid-2010s). About the study as a whole: To test whether fetal clonotypes persist, this study deep-sequenced TCR alpha and beta repertoires from monozygotic twins, from unrelated adults of various ages, and from cord blood. Replicate twin experiments were performed at different times using different library preparation protocols to rule out contamination. The paper's findings and limits, for the study overall: Zero-insertion analyses could be partly confounded by invariant T cells such as MAIT and iNKT, although diverse VJ usage argued against such confounding for most clonotypes. Conclusions relied on cross-sectional statistical analysis, since the same donors could not be followed over many years. Fewer insertions were carried by abundant cord blood beta clonotypes, a similar but weaker trend appeared in young adult naive repertoires, and no such trend appeared in memory repertoires. Out-of-frame TCR alpha sequences shared between twins showed an excess of low generation-probability sequences compared with coincidental sharing between unrelated individuals. Recombination models systematically underestimated out-of-frame TCR alpha sharing in monozygotic twins but agreed with sharing between unrelated individuals. A weaker excess of twin sharing was found in beta out-of-frame sequences because the signal-to-noise ratio was lowered by fewer shared sequences.

V is cut back by 2 bases and J by 5 bases, with 12 bases in the junction unmatched. The CDR3 holds 18 amino acids from the cysteine to the phenylalanine. Only the CDR3 portion is preserved as DNA: 54 bases, with reading frame beginning at the first base. The germline V gene supplies CDR1 SGHRS and CDR2 YFSETQ. Note on this clonotype: Its cognate antigen has yet to be identified. Nothing much larger sits one base from this clone, and base qualities are not available.

Library construction relied on 5' RACE. TCRdb shows the sequencer as Illumina HiSeq 2000. A universal primer binding site was introduced by template switching, and a unique molecular identifier was present in the final cDNA, enabling accurate counting of TCR cDNA molecules. Specific primers in the conserved constant-segment region were used to synthesize first-strand cDNA for TCR alpha and beta chains. To control for contamination, each cDNA library was double barcoded with a SMART-Mk sample barcode plus Illumina barcodes. TruSeq adapter sequences and Illumina sample barcodes were added in two successive PCR steps. TCR alpha and beta cDNA libraries were sequenced on the Illumina HiSeq platform with custom primers. Under the source paper's analysis protocol: MiGEC was used to process raw reads and extract unique molecular identifiers, and MiXCR was used to find CDR3 positions. Recombination models were inferred per individual with the repgenHMM and IGoR tools using an EM algorithm. The analysis of shared clonotypes was done with the tcR package in R, with sharing normalized by the product of cloneset sizes. To study raw recombination without the effects of thymic and clonal selection, out-of-frame nonproductive sequences were analyzed. Through fastp at Q25 and MiXCR, TCRdb rebuilt clones from the public reads, retaining in-frame beta chains. Rows with a matching CDR3 protein are joined into one entry that keeps the most common DNA and genes. TCRdb assigned the V and J calls; the authors' analysis was not used. For this sample the table gives about 690,000 distinct CDR3 sequences, of which approximately 21% were detected only once. The top ten clonotypes cover roughly 4% of the sample.

Every donor in the study was a healthy Caucasian. The twin cohort consisted of three pairs of female monozygotic twins, all aged about 18 to 30 years. Peripheral blood mononuclear cells were used as the source from which RNA for TCR libraries was isolated. The same data also contributed to another study, on T cells expressing NK-cell markers. The second source states: TCR beta-chain repertoires were profiled in sorted CD3+CD56+NKG2C+, CD3+CD56+NKG2C- and CD3+CD56-NKG2C+ T-cell subsets from several donors. Among the eight sequenced donors, seven were HCMV-seropositive and one was HCMV-seronegative. In several experiments an anti-gammadeltaTCR antibody was added to restrict sorting to alphabetaTCR-expressing T cells. In several donors, the dominant CD3+CD56+NKG2C+ clonotypes were found to rank among the top 10 CD8+ clonotypes and to make up 1.0-7.0% of CD8+ T cells. Those dominant clonotypes were again the most abundant among CD3+CD56-NKG2C+ cells in a few donors, at roughly 25-65%. Whether the expanded NKG2C-expressing T cell clones were specific for HCMV antigens remained unclear. Randomly selected healthy volunteers, three men and five women, were used as the eight sequenced donors. A commercial ELISA kit detecting HCMV-specific IgG in serum was used to determine HCMV serostatus. For a handful of donors, unsorted PBMC were also used to sequence bulk peripheral blood T-cell repertoires. MIGEC was used to demultiplex reads and group the reads by UMI, and MiTCR was used to assemble and quantify clonotypes. To exclude erroneous sequences, any TCR cDNA sequence not supported by at least two reads was discarded. Downstream repertoire analysis used the tcR package, and clonotypes were matched across fractions by CDR3 nucleotide sequence plus V segment. VDJmatch was used to annotate antigen specificity against VDJdb, with one amino acid substitution in CDR3 allowed.

The specimen sequenced was PBMCs. This TCR derives from a young woman in good health. The rearranged segments are TRBV5-1 and TRBJ2-2, with 10 central nucleotides matching TRBD2. The DNA reads TGCGCCAGCAGCTTTTGGGCACCGAGCGGGGGGGCAACCGGGGAGCTGTTTTTT. It is translated as CASSFWAPSGGATGELFF.